The table lists the clone carrying this T cell receptor (beta chain) with a few counts. Its target is not known. Multiplex touch-down PCR with TRB-A/B primers amplified rearranged V-D-J TRB sequences. TCRdb reanalysed the multiplex PCR reads using MiXCR and keeps one entry per CDR3 protein. The table lists roughly 7,800 distinct CDR3 sequences, approximately 49% of them singletons. Peripheral blood genomic DNA, not sorted cells or RNA, was the template. The CDR3 has 15 residues. Germline CDR1 is MNHEY and CDR2 is SMNVEV (reference sequence). Trimming stripped 4 bases from V and 2 bases from J, with 15 bases between. The sample belongs to a study of T cell repertoires in aging, cancer and after chemotherapy. Study results and caveats: In cancer patients, declining TCR diversity with age involved lost richness and lost evenness. Immunological memory after chemotherapy cannot be judged from the repertoire data.

The TCR comes from a human donor with a solid tumor. The sequenced material came from blood. V and J are TRBV27 and TRBJ2-7; a weak D match, TRBD1 (6 bases). CDR3 in DNA: TGTGCCAGCAGTTACTCGGACAGATTTACCTACGAGCAGTACTTC. Translating it yields CASSYSDRFTYEQYF.